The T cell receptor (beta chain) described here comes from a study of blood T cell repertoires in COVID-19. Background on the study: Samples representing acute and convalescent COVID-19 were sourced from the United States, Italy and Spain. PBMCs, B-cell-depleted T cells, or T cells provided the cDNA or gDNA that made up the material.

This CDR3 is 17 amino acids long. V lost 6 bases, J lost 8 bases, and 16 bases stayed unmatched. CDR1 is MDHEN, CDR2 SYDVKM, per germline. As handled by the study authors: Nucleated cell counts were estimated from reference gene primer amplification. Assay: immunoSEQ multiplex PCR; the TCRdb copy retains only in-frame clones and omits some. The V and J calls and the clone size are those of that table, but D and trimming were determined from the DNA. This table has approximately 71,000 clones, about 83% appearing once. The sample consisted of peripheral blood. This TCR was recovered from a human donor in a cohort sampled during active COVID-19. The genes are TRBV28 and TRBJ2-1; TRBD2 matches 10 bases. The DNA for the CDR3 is TGTGCCAGCAGCCCCACTGCCCTAGCGGGAGTTTCCCATGAGCAGTTCTTC. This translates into CASSPTALAGVSHEQFF.